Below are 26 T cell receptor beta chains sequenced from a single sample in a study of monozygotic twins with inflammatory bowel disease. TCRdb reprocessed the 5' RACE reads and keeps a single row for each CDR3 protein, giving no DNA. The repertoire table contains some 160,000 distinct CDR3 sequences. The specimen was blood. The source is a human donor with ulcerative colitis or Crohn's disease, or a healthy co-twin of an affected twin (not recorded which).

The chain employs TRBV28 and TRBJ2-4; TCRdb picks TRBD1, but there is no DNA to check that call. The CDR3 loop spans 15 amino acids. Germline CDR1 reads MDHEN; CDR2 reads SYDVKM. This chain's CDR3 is CASTGAGAVKNIQYF.

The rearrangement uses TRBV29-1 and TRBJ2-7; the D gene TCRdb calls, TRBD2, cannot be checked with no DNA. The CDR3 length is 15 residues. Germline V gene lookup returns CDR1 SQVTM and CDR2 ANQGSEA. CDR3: CSVEAAGTSGYEQYF.

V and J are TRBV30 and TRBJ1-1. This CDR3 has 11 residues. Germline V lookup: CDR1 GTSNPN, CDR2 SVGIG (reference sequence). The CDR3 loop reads CAWSVGVQAFF.

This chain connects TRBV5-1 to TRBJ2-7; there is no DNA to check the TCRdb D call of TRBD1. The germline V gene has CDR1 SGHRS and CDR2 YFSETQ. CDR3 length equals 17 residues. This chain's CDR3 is CASSMGTGAHLGDEQYF.

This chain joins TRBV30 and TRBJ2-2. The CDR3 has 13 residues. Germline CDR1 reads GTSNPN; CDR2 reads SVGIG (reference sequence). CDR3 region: CAWSVRPAGELFF.

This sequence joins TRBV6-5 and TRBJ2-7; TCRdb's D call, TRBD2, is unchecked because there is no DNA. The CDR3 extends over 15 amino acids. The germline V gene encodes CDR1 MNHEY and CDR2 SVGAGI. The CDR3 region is CASSYWTGISFEQYF.

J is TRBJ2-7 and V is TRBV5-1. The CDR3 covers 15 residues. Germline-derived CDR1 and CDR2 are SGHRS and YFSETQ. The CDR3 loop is CASSLMGGTPNEQYF.

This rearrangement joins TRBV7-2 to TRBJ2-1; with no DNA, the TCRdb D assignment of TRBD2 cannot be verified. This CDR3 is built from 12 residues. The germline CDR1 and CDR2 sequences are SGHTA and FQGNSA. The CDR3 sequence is CASSDASVEQFF.

The CDR3: CASSFSGDYGYTF. The chain is built from TRBV12-3 or TRBV12-4 and TRBJ1-2; the TCRdb D gene call, TRBD1, has no DNA to confirm it. The CDR3 has 13 residues.

This CDR3 is CASSHSGGGNQPQHF. The V call is TRBV3-1, the J call TRBJ1-5; checking the TCRdb D call of TRBD1 is not possible without DNA. In germline, CDR1 is LGHDT, CDR2 YNNKEL (reference sequence). The CDR3 runs to 15 residues.

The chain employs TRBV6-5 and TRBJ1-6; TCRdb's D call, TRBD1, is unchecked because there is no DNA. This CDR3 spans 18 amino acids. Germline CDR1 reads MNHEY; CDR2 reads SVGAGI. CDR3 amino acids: CASSPGTALSSYNSPLHF.

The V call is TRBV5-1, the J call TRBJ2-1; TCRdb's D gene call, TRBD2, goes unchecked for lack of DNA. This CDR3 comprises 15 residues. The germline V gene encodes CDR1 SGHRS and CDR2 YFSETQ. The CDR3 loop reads CASTLGDSSYNEQFF.

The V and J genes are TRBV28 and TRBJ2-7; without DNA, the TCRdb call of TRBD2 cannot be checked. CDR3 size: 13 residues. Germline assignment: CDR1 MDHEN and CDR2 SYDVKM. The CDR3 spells CASSSGLNYEQYF.

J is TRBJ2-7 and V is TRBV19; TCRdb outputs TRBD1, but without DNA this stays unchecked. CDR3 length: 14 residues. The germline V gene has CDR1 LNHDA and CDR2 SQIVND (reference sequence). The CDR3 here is CASSRDTFSYEQYF.

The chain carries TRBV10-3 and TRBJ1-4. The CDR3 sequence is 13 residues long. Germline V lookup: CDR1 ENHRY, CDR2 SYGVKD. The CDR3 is CAIGRAPLEKLFF.

The CDR3 protein is CASSGTGLYNSPLHF. The chain employs TRBV5-4 and TRBJ1-6; TCRdb returns TRBD1, unconfirmable since there is no DNA. This CDR3 has 15 amino acids. In germline, CDR1 is SGHNT, CDR2 YYREEE (reference sequence).

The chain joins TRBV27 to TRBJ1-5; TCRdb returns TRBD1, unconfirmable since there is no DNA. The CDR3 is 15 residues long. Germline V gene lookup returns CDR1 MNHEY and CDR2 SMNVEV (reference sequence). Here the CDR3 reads CASSLGWGGNQPQHF.

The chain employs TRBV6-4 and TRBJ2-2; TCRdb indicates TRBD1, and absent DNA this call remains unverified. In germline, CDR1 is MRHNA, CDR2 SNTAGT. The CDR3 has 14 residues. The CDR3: CASRKGMNTGELFF.

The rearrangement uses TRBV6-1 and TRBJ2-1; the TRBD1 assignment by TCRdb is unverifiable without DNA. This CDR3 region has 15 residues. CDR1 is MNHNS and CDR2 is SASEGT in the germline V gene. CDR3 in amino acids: CASSPGVSRHNEQFF.

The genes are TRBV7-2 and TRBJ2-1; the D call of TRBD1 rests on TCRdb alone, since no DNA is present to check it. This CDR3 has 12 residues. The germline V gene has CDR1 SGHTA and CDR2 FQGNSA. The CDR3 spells CASSLVPGGQFF.

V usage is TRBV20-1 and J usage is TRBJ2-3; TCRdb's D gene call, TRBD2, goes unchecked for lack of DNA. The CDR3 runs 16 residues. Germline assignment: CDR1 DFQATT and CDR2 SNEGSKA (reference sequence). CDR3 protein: CSAIPPLGAGERAQYF.

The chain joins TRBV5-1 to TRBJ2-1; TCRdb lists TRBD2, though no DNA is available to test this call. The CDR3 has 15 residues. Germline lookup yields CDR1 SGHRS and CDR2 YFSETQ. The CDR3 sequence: CASSRGGGNVGEQFF.

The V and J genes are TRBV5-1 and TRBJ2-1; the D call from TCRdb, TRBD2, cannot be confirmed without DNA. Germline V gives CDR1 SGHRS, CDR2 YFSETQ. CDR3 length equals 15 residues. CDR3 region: CASSRTSGGVYEQFF.

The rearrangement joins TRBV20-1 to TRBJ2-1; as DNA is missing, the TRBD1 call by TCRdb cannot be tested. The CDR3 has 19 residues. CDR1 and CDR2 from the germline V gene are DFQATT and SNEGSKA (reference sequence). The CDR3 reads CSARGGAPTTGASYNEQFF.

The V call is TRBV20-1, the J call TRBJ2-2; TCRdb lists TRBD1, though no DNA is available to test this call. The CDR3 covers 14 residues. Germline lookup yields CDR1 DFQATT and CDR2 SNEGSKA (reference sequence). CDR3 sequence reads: CSASWERNTGELFF.

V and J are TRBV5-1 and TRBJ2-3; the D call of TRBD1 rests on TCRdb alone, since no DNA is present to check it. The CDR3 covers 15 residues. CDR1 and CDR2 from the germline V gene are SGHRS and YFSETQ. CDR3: CASSSPGQPTDTQYF. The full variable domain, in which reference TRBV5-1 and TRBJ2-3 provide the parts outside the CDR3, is KAGVTQTPRYLIKTRGQQVTLSCSPISGHRSVSWYQQTPGQGLQFLFEYFSETQRNKGNFPGRFSGRQFSNSRSEMNVSTLELGDSALYLCASSSPGQPTDTQYFGPGTRLTVL.